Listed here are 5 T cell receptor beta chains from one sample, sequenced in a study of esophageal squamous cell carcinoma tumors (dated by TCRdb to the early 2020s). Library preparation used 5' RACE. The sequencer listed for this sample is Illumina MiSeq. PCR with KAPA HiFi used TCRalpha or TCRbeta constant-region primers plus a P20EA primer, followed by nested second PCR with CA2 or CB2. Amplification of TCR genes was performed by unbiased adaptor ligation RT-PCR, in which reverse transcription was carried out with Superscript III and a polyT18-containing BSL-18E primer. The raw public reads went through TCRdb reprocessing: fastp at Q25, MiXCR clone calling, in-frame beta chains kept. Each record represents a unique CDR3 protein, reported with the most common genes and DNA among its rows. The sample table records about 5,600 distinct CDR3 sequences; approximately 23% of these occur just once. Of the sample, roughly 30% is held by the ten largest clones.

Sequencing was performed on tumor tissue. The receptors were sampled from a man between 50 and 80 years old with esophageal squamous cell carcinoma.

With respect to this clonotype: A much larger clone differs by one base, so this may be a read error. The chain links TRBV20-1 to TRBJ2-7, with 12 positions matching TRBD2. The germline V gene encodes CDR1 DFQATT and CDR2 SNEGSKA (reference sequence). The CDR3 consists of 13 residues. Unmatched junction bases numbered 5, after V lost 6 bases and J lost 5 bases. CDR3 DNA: TGCAGTGCGGGAGCTAGCGGGAGGGACGAGCAGTACTTC. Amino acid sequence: CSAGASGRDEQYF.

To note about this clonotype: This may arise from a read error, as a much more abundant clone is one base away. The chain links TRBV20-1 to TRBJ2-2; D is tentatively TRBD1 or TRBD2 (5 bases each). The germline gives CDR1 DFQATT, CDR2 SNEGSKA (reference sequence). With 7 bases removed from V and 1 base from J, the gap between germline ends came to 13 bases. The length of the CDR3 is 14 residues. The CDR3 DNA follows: TGCAGTGGGATGAGGGGTGTGAACACCGGGGAGCTGTTTTTT. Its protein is CSGMRGVNTGELFF.

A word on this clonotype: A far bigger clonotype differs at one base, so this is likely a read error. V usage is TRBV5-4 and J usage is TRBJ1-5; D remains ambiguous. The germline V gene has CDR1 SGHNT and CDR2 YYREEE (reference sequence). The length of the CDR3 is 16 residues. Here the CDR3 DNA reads TGTACCAGCAGCTTGGAGGCGTCGATCAGCAATCAGCCCCAGCATTTT. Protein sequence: CTSSLEASISNQPQHF. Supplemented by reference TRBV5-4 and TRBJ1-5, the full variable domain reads ETGVTQSPTHLIKTRGQQVTLRCSSQSGHNTVSWYQQALGQGPQFIFQYYREEENGRGNFPPRFSGLQFPNYSSELNVNALELDDSALYLCTSSLEASISNQPQHFGDGTRLSIL.

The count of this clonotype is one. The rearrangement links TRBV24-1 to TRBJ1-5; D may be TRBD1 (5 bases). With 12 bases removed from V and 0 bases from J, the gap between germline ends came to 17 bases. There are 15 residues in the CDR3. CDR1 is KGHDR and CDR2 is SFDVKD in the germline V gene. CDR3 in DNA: TGTGCCTCGGGGGGAGGGACTGATAGCAATCAGCCCCAGCATTTT. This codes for CASGGGTDSNQPQHF.

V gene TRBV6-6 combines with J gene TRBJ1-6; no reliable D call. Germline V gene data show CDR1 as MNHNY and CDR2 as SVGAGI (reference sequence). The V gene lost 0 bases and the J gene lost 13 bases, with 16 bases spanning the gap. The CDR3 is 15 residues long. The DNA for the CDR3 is TGTGCCAGCAGTTACTCGTCAAGGGCGAGCGGGCCCCTCCACTTT. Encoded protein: CASSYSSRASGPLHF.